The 3 T cell receptor beta chains below come from one sample, sequenced in a study of blood T cell repertoires in COVID-19 (dated by TCRdb to 2020 to 2021). Library preparation employed the immunoSEQ multiplex PCR assay. TCRdb obtained this table from immuneACCESS and retained in-frame rearrangements with V and J assigned. These tables miss some clones; where compared with another copy, unresolved V genes account for less than half of the shortfall, and the remainder is unexplained. The sample table shows about 160,000 clones, and 81% are seen once. In total, the top ten clones hold around 5.3% of the sample. The specimen was PBMCs or T cells enriched from blood (not recorded which). These receptors originate from a middle-aged woman with acute COVID-19.

The chain uses TRBV6-4 and TRBJ2-3; 10 positions agree with TRBD1. Germline lookup yields CDR1 MRHNA and CDR2 SNTAGT. CDR3 length equals 16 residues. Trimming removed 3 bases from V and 5 bases from J; junction bases left unmatched: 8. CDR3 coding DNA: TGTGCCAGCAGTGAAGGACAGGGGGGCCACATAGATACGCAGTATTTT. It encodes CASSEGQGGHIDTQYF.

The rearrangement joins TRBV24-1 to TRBJ2-3; D ambiguous. V lost 3 bases to trimming and J lost 6 bases, with 12 bases between them. Germline values: CDR1 KGHDR, CDR2 SFDVKD. The CDR3 contains 14 residues. The CDR3 is CATSDPPPTDTQYF. CDR3 DNA sequence: TGTGCCACCAGTGATCCGCCACCCACTGATACGCAGTATTTT.

The chain links TRBV6-1 to TRBJ1-2; the match to TRBD1 covers 7 bases. CDR1 is MNHNS and CDR2 is SASEGT in the germline V gene. The CDR3 consists of 17 residues. Germline trimming cut 3 bases from V and 5 bases from J; bases unmatched to any gene: 15. The CDR3 DNA reads TGTGCCAGCAGTGAGAGAGGACAGGCCGGGGTGGGTTATGGCTACACCTTC. It codes for CASSERGQAGVGYGYTF.